This T cell receptor (beta chain) was recorded in a study of molecular identifiers for immune sequencing clone quantification. Naive CD8 sequencing libraries were generated from about 21,000 to 970,000 sorted cells, with 10%, 30% or 50% RNA as input. Germline V gene lookup returns CDR1 SGHDN and CDR2 FVKESK. Germline trimming cut 4 bases from V and 5 bases from J; bases unmatched to any gene: 8. CDR3 length: 15 amino acids. MiXCR, applied by TCRdb to the PCR reads, yields one record per CDR3 protein. Among around 460,000 distinct CDR3 sequences listed, around 25% were seen once. This clonotype was seen more than once but under ten times.

The receptor was isolated from a human donor in good health. Some libraries in this study had Jurkat cell RNA spiked in. Sequencing was done on a sample of naive CD8+ T cells from blood, with Jurkat cell RNA spiked in. Subset here: FACS-sorted CD8+CD4-CCR7+CD45RA+ naive T cells. The chain recombines TRBV14 with TRBJ1-3, with 7 bases lining up with TRBD1. CDR3 in DNA: TGTGCCAGCAGCCGCCAAAAGACAGGGCGAAACACCATATATTTT. This encodes CASSRQKTGRNTIYF.